This T cell receptor beta chain comes out of a study of T cells in tumors after PD-1 blockade. As for the study in general: Each patient got pembrolizumab 200 mg every 3 weeks or cemiplimab 350 mg every 2 weeks. On average, peripheral blood gave about 100,000 TCR templates and over 30,000 unique clonotypes.

Template: tumor biopsy or peripheral blood genomic DNA, roughly 616-6,500 ng per sample. Here immunoSEQ multiplex PCR was the method, and the copy in TCRdb shows in-frame clones only, minus some. The data show roughly 60,000 clones, just under 80% seen once. The receptor was isolated from a human donor with basal cell carcinoma. The source material was PBMCs, sampled before anti-PD-1 treatment.

CDR3 region: CATSAGGRAGANVLTF. CDR3 nucleotides: TGTGCCACCAGTGCCGGGGGGCGGGCTGGGGCCAACGTCCTGACTTTC. The chain employs TRBV24-1 and TRBJ2-6, with D possibly matching TRBD2 (7 bases). Germline loops: CDR1 KGHDR, CDR2 SFDVKD. CDR3 size: 16 residues. Trimming took 5 bases from V and 2 from J, leaving 12 bases between them.